This T cell receptor beta chain emerged from a study of T-cell reconstitution after alpha-beta-depleted transplantation in children. There are a few counts of this clonotype. Per germline, CDR1 DFQATT and CDR2 SNEGSKA (reference sequence). Losses at the gene ends were 3 bases for V and 4 bases for J; bases not matched to a gene: 9. The CDR3 extends over 15 amino acids. For TCRbeta, the library was prepared with unique molecular identifiers. MiXCR was run by TCRdb on the PCR reads, yielding one entry per CDR3 protein. The sample holds nearly 400,000 distinct CDR3 sequences; roughly 22% are singletons and the top ten take 3.8%.

The V call is TRBV20-1, the J call TRBJ2-5, with 9 positions matching TRBD1. This clonotype was obtained from a human donor who donated a stem cell graft to a child with acute myeloid leukemia. The source was PBMCs from the stem cell graft donor, collected from the stem cell graft. In nucleotides, the CDR3 is TGCAGTGCTAGTTACGGGACAGGGAGGCGAGAGACCCAGTACTTC. Protein: CSASYGTGRRETQYF.